Reported below is one T cell receptor beta chain. These data belong to a study of shared clonotypes between healthy human individuals. Study overall: Every donor yielded three CD4 naive, three CD4 memory, two CD8 naive and one CD8 memory plate.

Trimming pared 0 bases from V and 0 bases from J, leaving 6 bases between. The germline V gene encodes CDR1 MGHRA and CDR2 YSYEKL. This CDR3 has 14 residues. Positively selected for CCR7, the CD45RO-negative cells used as naive CD8 cells excluded terminally differentiated effector memory CD45RA+ cells. Participating donors were healthy, HIV-negative adults free of recent acute infections or vaccinations. About 30,000 T cell genomes (around 190 ng DNA) went into each sorted-subset replicate. The method was immunoSEQ multiplex PCR; TCRdb's version includes in-frame clones alone and lacks a portion of them. The sample lists 2 million or so clones, over 85% occurring once.

The sample comprised naive CD8+ T cells sorted from blood. V usage is TRBV4-1 and J usage is TRBJ2-7; D is uncertain. The sequence was collected from a young man in good health. CDR3 amino acids: CASSQDQLSYEQYF. CDR3 nucleotide sequence: TGCGCCAGCAGCCAAGATCAACTCTCCTACGAGCAGTACTTC.